This T cell receptor (beta chain) was sequenced for a study of metastatic and nonmetastatic thyroid tumors. Methods used by the authors: What underpinned the distant-metastasis classifier for papillary thyroid cancer was the set of CDR3 differences across clinicopathological groups. TCRdb reassembled clones from the PCR reads with MiXCR. TCRdb assigned the V and J calls; the authors' analysis was not used. The table has about 16,000 clones, around 33% seen once. This clone is large (0.1 to 1%) in the sample. Its antigen is still unknown. Study-level findings and limits: When malignant thyroid tumors were compared with benign nodules, TCR beta diversity was reportedly significantly higher in the malignant tumors. This held in both blood and tumor samples.

Ahead of thyroid surgery, no patient had received treatment of any kind. Trimming took 3 bases from V and 4 from J, leaving 16 bases between them. This CDR3 contains 16 residues. In germline, CDR1 is SGHRS, CDR2 YFSETQ. Specimen: tumor tissue. The receptor comes from a male donor with papillary thyroid cancer or a benign thyroid nodule (not recorded which). Some clones in this sample may be carry-over from other donors' samples. The V call is TRBV5-1, the J call TRBJ2-2; tentative D call: TRBD2 (6 bases). This chain's CDR3 is CASSSRGRIPTGELFF. The DNA of the CDR3 is TGCGCCAGCAGCTCACGGGGGAGAATCCCCACCGGGGAGCTGTTTTTT.